The sequence of this T cell receptor beta chain was determined in a study of OX40 agonist ivuxolimab in advanced cancers. Background on the study: Partial responses were achieved by three patients, of whom one had hepatocellular carcinoma and two had cutaneous melanoma.

The V gene's germline CDR1 is GTSNPN and CDR2 SVGIG (reference sequence). Deletions cut 0 bases from V and 4 bases from J, with 10 bases between. The CDR3 is 14 amino acids. Assay: immunoSEQ multiplex PCR; the TCRdb copy retains only in-frame clones and omits some. The data contain about 17,000 clones, approximately 72% of them singletons. V and J are TRBV30 and TRBJ1-3; no clear D. This TCR derives from an adult with an advanced solid tumor such as melanoma, head and neck, liver or kidney cancer. This sample comprised CD4+ or CD8+ T cells sorted from blood, obtained in a trial of the OX40 agonist ivuxolimab. CDR3: CAWSVPSFGNTIYF. CDR3 sequence (DNA): TGTGCCTGGAGTGTCCCATCGTTCGGAAACACCATATATTTT.